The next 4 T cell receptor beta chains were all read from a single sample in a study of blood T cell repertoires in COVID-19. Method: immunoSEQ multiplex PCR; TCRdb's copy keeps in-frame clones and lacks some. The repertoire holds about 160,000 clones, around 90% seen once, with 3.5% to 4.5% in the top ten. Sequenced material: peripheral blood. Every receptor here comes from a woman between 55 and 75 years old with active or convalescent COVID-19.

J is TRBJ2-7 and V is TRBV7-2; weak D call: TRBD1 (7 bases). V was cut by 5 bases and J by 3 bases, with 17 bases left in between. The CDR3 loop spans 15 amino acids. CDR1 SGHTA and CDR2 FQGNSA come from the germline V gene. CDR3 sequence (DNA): TGTGCCAGCAGCCAGGGGGGCGCAGGGGGCTACGAGCAGTACTTC. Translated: CASSQGGAGGYEQYF.

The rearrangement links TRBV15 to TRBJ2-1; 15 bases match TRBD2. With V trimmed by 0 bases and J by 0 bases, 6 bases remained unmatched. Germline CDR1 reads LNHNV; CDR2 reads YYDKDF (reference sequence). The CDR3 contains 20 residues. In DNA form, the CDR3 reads TGTGCCACCAGCAGAGATGGGGGACTAGCGGGGGGACTCTCCTACAATGAGCAGTTCTTC. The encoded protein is CATSRDGGLAGGLSYNEQFF.

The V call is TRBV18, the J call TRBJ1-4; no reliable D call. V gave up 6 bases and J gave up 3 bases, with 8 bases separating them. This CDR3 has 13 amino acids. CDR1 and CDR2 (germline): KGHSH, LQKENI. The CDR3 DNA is TGTGCCAGCTCCCCCCAGGCTAATGAAAAACTGTTTTTT. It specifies CASSPQANEKLFF.

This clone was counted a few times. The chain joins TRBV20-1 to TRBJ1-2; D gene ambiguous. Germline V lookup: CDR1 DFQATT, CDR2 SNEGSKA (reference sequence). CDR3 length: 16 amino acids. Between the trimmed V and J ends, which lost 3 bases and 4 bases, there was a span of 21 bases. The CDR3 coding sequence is TGCAGTGCTAGTGACCCTGGGAGGGAAGGTGCCTATGGCTACACCTTC. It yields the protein CSASDPGREGAYGYTF.